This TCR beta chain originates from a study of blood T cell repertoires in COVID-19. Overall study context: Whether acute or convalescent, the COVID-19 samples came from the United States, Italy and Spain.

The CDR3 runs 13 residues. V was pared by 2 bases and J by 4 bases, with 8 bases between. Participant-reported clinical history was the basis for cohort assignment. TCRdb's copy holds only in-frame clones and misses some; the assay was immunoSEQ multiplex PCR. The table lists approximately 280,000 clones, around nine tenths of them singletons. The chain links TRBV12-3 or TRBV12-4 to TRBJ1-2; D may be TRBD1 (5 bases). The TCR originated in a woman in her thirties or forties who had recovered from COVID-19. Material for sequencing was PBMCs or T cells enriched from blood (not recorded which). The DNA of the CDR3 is TGTGCCAGCAGTTTACAGGGTCCCTATGGCTACACCTTC. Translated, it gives CASSLQGPYGYTF.